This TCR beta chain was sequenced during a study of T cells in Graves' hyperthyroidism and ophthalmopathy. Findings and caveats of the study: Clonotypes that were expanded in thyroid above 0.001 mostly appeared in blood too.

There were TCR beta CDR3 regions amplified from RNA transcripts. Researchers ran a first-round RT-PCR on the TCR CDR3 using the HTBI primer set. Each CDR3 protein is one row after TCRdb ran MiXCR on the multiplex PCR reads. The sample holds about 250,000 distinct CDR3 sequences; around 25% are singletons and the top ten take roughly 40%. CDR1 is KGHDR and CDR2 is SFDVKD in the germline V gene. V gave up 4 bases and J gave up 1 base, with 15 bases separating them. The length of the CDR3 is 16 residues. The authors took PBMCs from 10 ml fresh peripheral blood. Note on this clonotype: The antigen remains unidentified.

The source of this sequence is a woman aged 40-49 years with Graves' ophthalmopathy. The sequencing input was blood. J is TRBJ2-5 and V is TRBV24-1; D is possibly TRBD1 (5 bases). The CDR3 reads CATSDGGQRSQETQYF. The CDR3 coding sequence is TGTGCCACCAGTGACGGCGGACAACGCAGCCAAGAGACCCAGTACTTC.